This T cell receptor (beta chain) appears in the sequencing data of a study of T-cell memory formation after mild COVID-19. MiXCR, run by TCRdb on the 5' RACE reads, gives a single entry per CDR3 protein. Here the sample spans about 620,000 distinct CDR3 sequences, roughly 17% being singletons. The study's findings and limits: Second-wave clones with a day 37 peak had unconfirmed SARS-CoV-2 specificity. Shrinking CD4+ clones resided mostly in CM and EM, and CD8+ ones in EMRA.

A remark on this clonotype: The antigen is not known.

The CDR3 loop spans 13 amino acids. Germline values: CDR1 SEHNR, CDR2 FQNEAQ (reference sequence). Trimming removed 7 bases from V and 7 bases from J, with 16 bases in between. This clonotype was obtained from an adult woman who had mild COVID-19 (a few samples of this study predate the infection). Cell type and time point are not known. Sequencing was carried out using PBMCs or a T cell subset sorted from them (not recorded which). V is TRBV7-9 and J is TRBJ1-1, with TRBD1 as a possible D gene (6 bases). The CDR3 DNA is TGTGCCAGCACCCCGGGGGGGGCTATTGAAGCTTTCTTT. It yields the protein CASTPGGAIEAFF.